This TCR beta chain is drawn from a study of control samples from healthy donors and cancer patients. Libraries were prepared by immunoSEQ multiplex PCR; TCRdb keeps only in-frame clonotypes and omits some of them. The data hold 100,000 to 150,000 clones, with roughly 88% observed a single time. This CDR3 has 15 residues. V gave up 0 bases and J gave up 1 base, with 10 bases separating them. CDR1 SGDLS and CDR2 YYNGEE come from the germline V gene. J is TRBJ1-1 and V is TRBV9; D remains ambiguous. The receptor was isolated from a man aged 50-59 years in good health. Sequencing was done on a sample of blood. For the CDR3, the DNA is TGTGCCAGCAGCGTAGAGGTCTACGGGAACACTGAAGCTTTCTTT. This codes for CASSVEVYGNTEAFF.